The TCR beta chain described here comes from a study of beta chain features in type 1 diabetes. Study outcomes and limitations: Fewer junction insertions and more nucleotide deletions appeared in type 1 diabetes patients.

Every bit of the isolated RNA underwent reverse transcription, so sequencing read expressed TCRB transcripts. TCRdb's copy holds only in-frame clones and misses some; the assay was immunoSEQ multiplex PCR. The sample contains approximately 300,000 clones, approximately 10% of which appear only once. In germline, CDR1 is MRHNA, CDR2 SNTAGT. V lost 8 bases to trimming and J lost 4 bases, with 11 bases between them. This CDR3 is built from 12 residues. Worth noting for this clone: Its antigen is as yet unknown.

Sampling consisted of one heparinised blood draw per donor, averaging around 100 mL. This TCR derives from a woman aged 25 to 39 in good health. The sequencing sample was made of naive CD4+ T cells from blood. The chain has TRBV6-4 and TRBJ1-1; D gene uncertain. CDR3 protein: CASHWRGTEAFF. CDR3 in DNA: TGTGCCAGCCATTGGCGGGGCACTGAAGCTTTCTTT.